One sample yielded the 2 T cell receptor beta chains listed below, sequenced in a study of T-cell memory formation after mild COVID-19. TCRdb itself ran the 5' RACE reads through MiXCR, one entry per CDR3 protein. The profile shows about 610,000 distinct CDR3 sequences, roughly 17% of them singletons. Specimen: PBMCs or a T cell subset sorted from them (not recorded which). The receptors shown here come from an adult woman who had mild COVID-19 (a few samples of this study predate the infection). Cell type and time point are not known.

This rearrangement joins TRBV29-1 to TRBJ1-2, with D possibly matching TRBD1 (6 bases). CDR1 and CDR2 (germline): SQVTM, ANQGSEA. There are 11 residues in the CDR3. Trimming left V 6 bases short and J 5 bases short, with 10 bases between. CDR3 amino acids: CSVNTGYGYTF. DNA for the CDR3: TGCAGCGTCAACACAGGGTATGGCTACACCTTC. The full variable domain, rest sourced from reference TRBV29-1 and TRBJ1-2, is SAVISQKPSRDICQRGTSLTIQCQVDSQVTMMFWYRQQPGQSLTLIATANQGSEATYESGFVIDKFPISRPNLTFSTLTVSNMSPEDSSIYLCSVNTGYGYTFGSGTRLTVV.

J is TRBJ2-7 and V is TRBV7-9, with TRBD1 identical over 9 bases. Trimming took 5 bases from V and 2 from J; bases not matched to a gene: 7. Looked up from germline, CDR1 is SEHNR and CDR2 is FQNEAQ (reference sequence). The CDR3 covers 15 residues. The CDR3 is CASSRGQGRTYEQYF. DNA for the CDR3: TGTGCCAGCAGCCGGGGACAGGGTCGCACCTACGAGCAGTACTTC.